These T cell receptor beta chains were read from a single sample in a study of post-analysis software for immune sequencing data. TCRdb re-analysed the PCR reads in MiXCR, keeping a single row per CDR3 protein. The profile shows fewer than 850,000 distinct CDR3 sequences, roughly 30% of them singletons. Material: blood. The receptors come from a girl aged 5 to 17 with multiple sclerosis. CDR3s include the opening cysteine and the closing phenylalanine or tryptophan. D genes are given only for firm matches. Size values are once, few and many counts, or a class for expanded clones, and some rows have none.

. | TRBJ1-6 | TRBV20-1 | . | TGCAGTGCTAGAGAGCAGGGTGGGCCCCGCAATTCACCCCTCCACTTT | CSAREQGGPRNSPLHF
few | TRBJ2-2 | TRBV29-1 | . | TGCAGCGCCGGGCCCCTGGCGCCGAACACCGGGGAGCTGTTTTTT | CSAGPLAPNTGELFF
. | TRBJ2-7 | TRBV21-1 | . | TGTGCCAGCAGCGATTTGACAGGGATCAAATACGTGCAGTACTTC | CASSDLTGIKYVQYF
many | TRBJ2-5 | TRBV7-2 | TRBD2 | TGTGCCAGCAGCTTATCGGGACTACCCTCGGAGACCCAGTACTTC | CASSLSGLPSETQYF
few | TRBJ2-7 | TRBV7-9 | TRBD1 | TGTGCCATCCCGGCGAAGGGACAGGGTTACTACGAGCAGTACTTC | CAIPAKGQGYYEQYF
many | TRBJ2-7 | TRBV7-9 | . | TGTGCCAGCAGCATCAACTACGAGCAGTACTTC | CASSINYEQYF
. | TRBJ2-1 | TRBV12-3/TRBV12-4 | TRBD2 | TGTGCCACCTACCCGGTAGCGGGAGTCAATGAGCAGTTCTTC | CATYPVAGVNEQFF
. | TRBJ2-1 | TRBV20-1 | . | TGCAGTGCTACACGCAACAGGGTGGGGATATACAATGAGCAGTTCTTC | CSATRNRVGIYNEQFF
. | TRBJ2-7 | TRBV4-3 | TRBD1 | TGCGCCAGCAGCCAAGCGTACCCGGGACAGGATTACGAGCAGTACTTC | CASSQAYPGQDYEQYF
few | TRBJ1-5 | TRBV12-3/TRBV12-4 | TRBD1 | TGTGCCAGCCTAGGCCGGGACAGTTACCAGCCCCAGCATTTT | CASLGRDSYQPQHF
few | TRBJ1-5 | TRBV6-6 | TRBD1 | TGTGCCAGCAGTGTGGACAGGGTGTATCAGCCCCAGCATTTT | CASSVDRVYQPQHF
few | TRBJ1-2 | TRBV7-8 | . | TGTGCCAGCAGCTTATTAGGACTCGGAAACTATGGCTACACCTTC | CASSLLGLGNYGYTF
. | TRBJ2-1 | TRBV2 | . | TGTGCCAGCAGTCCTGAGGGTACGGATGAGCAGTTCTTC | CASSPEGTDEQFF
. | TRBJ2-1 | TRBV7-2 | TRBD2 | TGTGTCAGCAGCTTAGGACTAGACACCTACAATGAGCAGTTCTTC | CVSSLGLDTYNEQFF